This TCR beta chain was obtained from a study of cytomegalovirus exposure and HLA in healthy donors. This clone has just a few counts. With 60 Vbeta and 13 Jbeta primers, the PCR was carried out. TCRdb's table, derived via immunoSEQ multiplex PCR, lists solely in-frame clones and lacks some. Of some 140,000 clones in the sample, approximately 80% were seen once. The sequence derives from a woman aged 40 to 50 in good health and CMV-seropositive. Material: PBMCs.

The CDR3 coding sequence is TGTGCCAGCAGCGATGACAGAGGTATCTTCGAAAAACTGTTTTTT. As protein: CASSDDRGIFEKLFF. The genes are TRBV2 and TRBJ1-4; maybe TRBD1 (5 bases). V was trimmed by 6 bases and J by 8 bases, leaving 19 bases between them. The CDR3 extends over 15 amino acids. Germline V gene data show CDR1 as SNHLY and CDR2 as FYNNEI. The full variable domain, its missing parts supplied by reference TRBV2 and TRBJ1-4, is EPEVTQTPSHQVTQMGQEVILRCVPISNHLYFYWYRQILGQKVEFLVSFYNNEISEKSEIFDDQFSVERPDGSNFTLKIRSTKLEDSAMYFCASSDDRGIFEKLFFGSGTQLSVL.